What follows are 28 T cell receptor beta chains derived from one specimen sequenced in a study of shared clonotypes between healthy human individuals. The assay was immunoSEQ multiplex PCR, and TCRdb's table has in-frame clones only and misses some. The sample lists some 1 million clones, 60% to 80% seen once, with over 1.3% in the top ten. The sequencing input was memory CD4+ T cells sorted from blood. Subset indicated: CD45RA-negative fraction. These receptors all stem from a man younger than 35 in good health.

V usage is TRBV27 and J usage is TRBJ2-2; no reliable D call. There are 14 residues in the CDR3. V gave up 5 bases and J gave up 4 bases, with 11 bases separating them. In germline, CDR1 is MNHEY, CDR2 SMNVEV (reference sequence). In DNA, the CDR3 is TGTGCCAGCAGTGATCAAGAATCCACCGGGGAGCTGTTTTTT. It yields the protein CASSDQESTGELFF.

V usage is TRBV10-3 and J usage is TRBJ1-2, with D tentatively TRBD1 (6 bases). Per the germline V gene, CDR1 is ENHRY and CDR2 is SYGVKD. CDR3 length equals 12 residues. Trimming took off 7 bases at V and 8 bases at J, with 14 bases between the two ends. The CDR3 coding sequence is TGTGCCATCAAATTTACAGGGAGCGGCTACACCTTC. Translation gives CAIKFTGSGYTF.

The CDR3 DNA sequence: TGCGCCAGCAGCTTGGTTGGAGGGGCCCGCAATGAGCAGTTCTTC. Its protein product is CASSLVGGARNEQFF. The chain uses TRBV5-1 and TRBJ2-1, with TRBD2 as a possible D gene (6 bases). The V end lost 0 bases, the J end lost 6 bases, and 13 bases lay between the germline ends. Per the germline V gene, CDR1 is SGHRS and CDR2 is YFSETQ. The CDR3 is 15 residues long.

The chain couples TRBV7-3 to TRBJ2-2; weak D call: TRBD1 (6 bases). CDR3 size: 15 residues. Germline values: CDR1 SGHTA, CDR2 FQGTGA. V was trimmed by 5 bases and J by 3 bases, leaving 13 bases between them. DNA of the CDR3: TGTGCCAGCAGCAGCCGGGACACCTACACCGGGGAGCTGTTTTTT. It encodes CASSSRDTYTGELFF. Using reference TRBV7-3 and TRBJ2-2 for the parts outside the CDR3, the full variable domain is GAGVSQTPSNKVTEKGKYVELRCDPISGHTALYWYRQSLGQGPEFLIYFQGTGAADDSGLPNDRFFAVRPEGSVSTLKIQRTERGDSAVYLCASSSRDTYTGELFFGEGSRLTVL.

The chain combines TRBV9 with TRBJ2-5; TRBD2 aligns across 8 bases. The germline V gene encodes CDR1 SGDLS and CDR2 YYNGEE. Trimming removed 3 bases from V and 3 bases from J; junction bases left unmatched: 7. The CDR3 is 15 amino acids. CDR3 in DNA: TGTGCCAGCAGCGAAAGCGGGAGTAGGGAAGAGACCCAGTACTTC. Residues: CASSESGSREETQYF.

The CDR3: CASSESPGTGRPPLHF. CDR3 in DNA: TGCGCCAGCAGCGAGAGTCCCGGGACAGGTAGACCACCCCTCCACTTT. The gene calls are TRBV5-1 and TRBJ1-6; 8 bases fit TRBD1. The CDR3 runs to 16 residues. The germline V gene encodes CDR1 SGHRS and CDR2 YFSETQ. The trim removed 4 bases at V and 11 bases at J, leaving 14 bases unmatched.

This chain uses TRBV30 with TRBJ1-2; 10 bases map to TRBD1. After removal of 3 bases from V and 4 bases from J, the junction contained 5 bases not matched to a gene. The germline gives CDR1 GTSNPN, CDR2 SVGIG (reference sequence). The CDR3 spans 14 residues. The CDR3: CAWRRQGAGYGYTF. DNA for the CDR3: TGTGCCTGGAGGCGACAGGGGGCCGGCTATGGCTACACCTTC.

There are a few counts of this clone. The chain employs TRBV5-6 and TRBJ1-6, with D possibly being TRBD1 (5 bases). V was clipped by 2 bases and J by 7 bases, with 10 bases between them. CDR1 SGHDT and CDR2 YYEEEE come from the germline V gene. This CDR3 contains 14 residues. CDR3 amino acids: CASSFRRVNSPLHF. In DNA, the CDR3 is TGTGCCAGCAGCTTTCGCAGGGTCAATTCACCCCTCCACTTT.

The chain recombines TRBV7-2 with TRBJ2-3; D remains unclear. The germline V gene has CDR1 SGHTA and CDR2 FQGNSA. The CDR3 has 14 amino acids. Trimming left V 0 bases short and J 1 base short, with 5 bases between. CDR3 residues: CASSLAWGTDTQYF. The CDR3 nucleotides are TGTGCCAGCAGCTTAGCATGGGGCACAGATACGCAGTATTTT. Variable domain in full (rest from reference TRBV7-2 and TRBJ2-3): GAGVSQSPSNKVTEKGKDVELRCDPISGHTALYWYRQSLGQGLEFLIYFQGNSAPDKSGLPSDRFSAERTGGSVSTLTIQRTQQEDSAVYLCASSLAWGTDTQYFGPGTRLTVL.

V gene TRBV7-9 combines with J gene TRBJ2-3; unclear D gene. From germline, CDR1 is SEHNR and CDR2 FQNEAQ (reference sequence). The CDR3 contains 12 residues. V was clipped by 7 bases and J by 4 bases, with 9 bases between them. Here the CDR3 DNA reads TGTGCCAGCACCCTCGTGTCAGATACGCAGTATTTT. Protein product: CASTLVSDTQYF.

The genes are TRBV11-2 and TRBJ1-1; D perhaps matches TRBD1 (5 bases). Germline CDR1 SGHAT, CDR2 FQNNGV. The CDR3 runs to 17 residues. Between the trimmed V and J ends, which lost 5 bases and 4 bases, there was a span of 23 bases. The DNA for the CDR3 is TGTGCCAGCAGCCCCCCGGTACCAGGAGTGGGGACCACTGAAGCTTTCTTT. Encoded protein: CASSPPVPGVGTTEAFF. The full variable domain, in which reference TRBV11-2 and TRBJ1-1 provide the parts outside the CDR3, is EAGVAQSPRYKIIEKRQSVAFWCNPISGHATLYWYQQILGQGPKLLIQFQNNGVVDDSQLPKDRFSAERLKGVDSTLKIQPAKLEDSAVYLCASSPPVPGVGTTEAFFGQGTRLTVV.

V is TRBV11-3 and J is TRBJ1-4; 7 bases are shared with TRBD1. The CDR3 covers 13 residues. The germline V gene has CDR1 SGHNT and CDR2 YENEEA. V gave up 11 bases and J gave up 3 bases; unmatched junction bases: 6. The CDR3 bases are TGTGCCCAAAGGGGGCAGTCTAATGAAAAACTGTTTTTT. This translates into CAQRGQSNEKLFF.

The chain uses TRBV6-1 and TRBJ1-6; D unclear. The ends were cut back, 3 bases at V and 9 bases at J, with 21 bases in the middle. The CDR3 covers 17 residues. Germline V gives CDR1 MNHNS, CDR2 SASEGT. The CDR3 protein is CASSDLTSRVRGSPLHF. The CDR3 nucleotides are TGTGCCAGCAGTGATCTGACTTCTCGTGTCCGCGGTTCACCCCTCCACTTT.

V is TRBV28 and J is TRBJ1-1, with TRBD1 matching over 12 bases. This CDR3 contains 16 residues. J lost 4 bases, V lost 6 bases, and 9 bases had no gene match. CDR1 and CDR2 from the germline V gene are MDHEN and SYDVKM. The CDR3 coding sequence is TGTGCCAGCAGCACCCCCGGGACAGGGGGCGGCACTGAAGCTTTCTTT. This translates into CASSTPGTGGGTEAFF.

The gene calls are TRBV19 and TRBJ1-3; 9 nucleotides align to TRBD1. There are 17 residues in the CDR3. V shed 3 bases, J shed 2 bases, and the junction held 8 bases outside the gene matches. The germline V gene encodes CDR1 LNHDA and CDR2 SQIVND (reference sequence). The CDR3 bases are TGTGCCAGTAGTATTCAGGAACAGGGGGCGCCTGGAAACACCATATATTTT. This encodes CASSIQEQGAPGNTIYF.

The chain combines TRBV30 with TRBJ1-4, with 11 bases fitting TRBD1. Trimming cost V 2 bases and J 0 bases; bases outside gene matches: 8. The CDR3 is made up of 18 amino acids. Germline lookup yields CDR1 GTSNPN and CDR2 SVGIG (reference sequence). The CDR3 protein is CAWSQDRGLLATNEKLFF. The CDR3 nucleotides read TGTGCCTGGAGTCAGGACAGGGGGCTTCTTGCAACTAATGAAAAACTGTTTTTT. Together with reference TRBV30 and TRBJ1-4, the CDR3 gives the full variable domain: SQTIHQWPATLVQPVGSPLSLECTVEGTSNPNLYWYRQAAGRGLQLLFYSVGIGQISSEVPQNLSASRPQDRQFILSSKKLLLSDSGFYLCAWSQDRGLLATNEKLFFGSGTQLSVL.

The genes are TRBV6-6 and TRBJ2-7, with 11 nucleotides matching TRBD2. CDR3 length equals 13 residues. V lost 7 bases and J lost 3; bases outside the gene matches: 2. The V gene's germline CDR1 is MNHNY and CDR2 SVGAGI (reference sequence). The chain's CDR3 is CASKTSGSYEQYF. The CDR3 DNA follows: TGTGCCAGCAAAACTAGCGGGAGCTACGAGCAGTACTTC.

This clone has only a few counts. The gene calls are TRBV11-3 and TRBJ2-2, with 9 bases lining up with TRBD2. The J segment lost 6 bases and the V segment lost 8 bases, leaving 10 bases of the junction unmatched. The CDR3 loop spans 15 amino acids. Germline CDR1 SGHNT, CDR2 YENEEA. CDR3 in amino acids: CASGLGTSLSGELFF. As DNA, the CDR3 is TGTGCCAGCGGATTGGGGACTAGCTTGTCCGGGGAGCTGTTTTTT.

V gene TRBV7-9 combines with J gene TRBJ1-5, with 9 bases lining up with TRBD1. The CDR3 totals 17 residues. CDR1 is SEHNR, CDR2 FQNEAQ, per germline (reference sequence). The V segment lost 5 bases and the J segment 2 bases; nucleotides outside the gene matches: 10. The CDR3 reads CASSRTGGAGGNQPQHF. DNA of the CDR3: TGTGCCAGCAGCCGAACAGGGGGCGCCGGTGGCAATCAGCCCCAGCATTTT.

A few counts support this clone. The J gene is TRBJ2-1, the V gene TRBV5-8; D not resolved. The CDR3 is 16 residues long. CDR1 is SGHTS and CDR2 is YDEGEE in the germline V gene. Trimming removed 0 bases at V and 4 bases at J, with 14 bases between. This CDR3 is CASSLGGLELYNEQFF. CDR3 sequence (DNA): TGTGCCAGCAGCTTGGGCGGATTGGAATTATACAATGAGCAGTTCTTC.

The chain links TRBV10-3 to TRBJ1-6; 9 bases fit TRBD1. This CDR3 contains 14 residues. V gave up 10 bases and J gave up 5 bases; unmatched junction bases: 6. Germline V lookup: CDR1 ENHRY, CDR2 SYGVKD. For the CDR3, the DNA is TGTGCCAGCACGCGGACAGGGGATAATTCACCCCTCCACTTT. Its protein is CASTRTGDNSPLHF.

The chain employs TRBV6-1 and TRBJ2-3, with 9 nucleotides matching TRBD1. This CDR3 spans 15 amino acids. Germline CDR1 MNHNS, CDR2 SASEGT. The V gene end was trimmed by 6 bases and the J gene end by 2 bases; junction bases not matched to a gene: 6. CDR3 protein: CASRPGQGDTDTQYF. CDR3 bases: TGTGCCAGCAGACCGGGACAGGGTGACACAGATACGCAGTATTTT.

This clone was seen only a few times. The chain couples TRBV5-4 to TRBJ2-1; a possible D gene is TRBD2 (6 bases). V was shortened by 2 bases and J by 0 bases, with 9 bases between the two germline ends. CDR3 length equals 15 residues. Per germline, CDR1 SGHNT and CDR2 YYREEE (reference sequence). CDR3 nucleotides: TGTGCCAGCAGCTTCCCCGGGAGCTCCTACAATGAGCAGTTCTTC. It is translated as CASSFPGSSYNEQFF. The entire variable domain, with the rest obtained from reference TRBV5-4 and TRBJ2-1, is as follows: ETGVTQSPTHLIKTRGQQVTLRCSSQSGHNTVSWYQQALGQGPQFIFQYYREEENGRGNFPPRFSGLQFPNYSSELNVNALELDDSALYLCASSFPGSSYNEQFFGPGTRLTVL.

The genes are TRBV7-3 and TRBJ2-3, with D possibly being TRBD1 or TRBD2 (5 bases each). Germline CDR1 is SGHTA and CDR2 is FQGTGA. This CDR3 is 15 amino acids long. The V end lost 5 bases, the J end lost 1 base, and 13 bases lay between the germline ends. The DNA for the CDR3 is TGTGCCAGCAGCCGAGGGAGAGGGGGCACAGATACGCAGTATTTT. This gives the protein CASSRGRGGTDTQYF.

This chain connects TRBV5-1 to TRBJ2-4, with TRBD1 identical over 7 bases. The germline CDR1 and CDR2 sequences are SGHRS and YFSETQ. The CDR3 is 13 residues long. Trimming cost V 0 bases and J 14 bases; bases outside gene matches: 8. In DNA form, the CDR3 reads TGCGCCAGCAGCTTGGAACCTGGACAGGCAAAGTACTTC. Its translation is CASSLEPGQAKYF.

This chain links TRBV10-3 with TRBJ2-7; 7 bases are shared with TRBD1. The CDR3 length is 16 residues. With 4 bases clipped from V and 6 bases from J, the junction kept 15 bases outside the gene matches. Germline lookup yields CDR1 ENHRY and CDR2 SYGVKD. The DNA for the CDR3 is TGTGCCATCAGTGGCCAAGGGAAAGGGGGCGGAGGCGAGCAGTACTTC. Its translation: CAISGQGKGGGGEQYF.

In its sample, this clone was seen a few times. V gene TRBV2 combines with J gene TRBJ1-1; D is perhaps TRBD1 (5 bases). Germline V gives CDR1 SNHLY, CDR2 FYNNEI. V was pared by 4 bases and J by 3 bases, with 12 bases between. The CDR3 loop spans 14 amino acids. In DNA form, the CDR3 reads TGTGCCAGCAGTGTGAAGGGGATGGACACTGAAGCTTTCTTT. Its translation is CASSVKGMDTEAFF.

This clone occurred once. J is TRBJ1-1 and V is TRBV28; no clear D gene. Germline CDR1 is MDHEN and CDR2 is SYDVKM. The CDR3 extends over 12 amino acids. The V gene lost 3 bases and the J gene lost 11 bases, with 13 bases spanning the gap. The CDR3 DNA reads as TGTGCCAGCAGTTTGAAAGGGAGGAGGGCTTTCTTT. Its protein product is CASSLKGRRAFF.